This entry features one T cell receptor (beta chain) sequence. It was with 60 Vbeta and 13 Jbeta primers that the PCR ran. TCRdb's table, derived via immunoSEQ multiplex PCR, lists solely in-frame clones and lacks some. Of around 130,000 clones listed, approximately 80% are singletons. This entry comes from a study of cytomegalovirus exposure and HLA in healthy donors. Background on the study: HLA-typed donors were the source of 86 million or so unique TCRs held in an early data release.

What was sequenced was PBMCs. This clonotype originated in a man aged 40-50 years in good health and CMV-seronegative.

In nucleotides, the CDR3 is TGTGCCAGCAGCTTACGATTCTCTTCGCGACTGAGCACAGATACGCAGTATTTT. Translation gives CASSLRFSSRLSTDTQYF. J is TRBJ2-3 and V is TRBV7-9; D remains unclear. Germline CDR1 reads SEHNR; CDR2 reads FQNEAQ (reference sequence). Trimming took off 2 bases at V and 0 bases at J, with 18 bases between the two ends. This CDR3 has 18 amino acids.